The sequence of this T cell receptor beta chain was determined in a study of T cell repertoires in cytomegalovirus infection. TCRdb reprocessed the reads via MiXCR and lists one record per CDR3 protein. The data hold roughly 860,000 distinct CDR3 sequences, with over 25% observed a single time. This clonotype appeared a few times. Its antigen is as yet unknown. Sequencing was performed on cultured CD8+ T cells from PBMCs, taken from culture after CMV antigen stimulation. This sequence was found in a human donor in good health (CMV status not recorded). Some clones in this sample may be carry-over from other donors' samples.

CDR3 amino acids: CASSLDGGPYEQYF. For the CDR3, the DNA is TGTGCCAGCAGCTTAGACGGGGGTCCCTACGAGCAGTACTTC. This rearrangement joins TRBV11-2 to TRBJ2-7; the D gene is possibly TRBD2 (6 bases). Trimming removed 0 bases at V and 2 bases at J, with 8 bases between. The CDR3 has 14 residues. The V gene's germline CDR1 is SGHAT and CDR2 FQNNGV.